The clone carrying this TCR beta chain has just a few counts. Antigen specificity is unknown. The data were taken from a study of blood T cells in healthy people across ages. General study points: Researchers said unsorted PBMCs prevented a conclusive naive versus antigen-experienced comparison.

Next came a second PCR, run for about 7 to 12 cycles, which used a sample-barcoded 5' primer along with a J-beta primer mix. TCRdb redid the calling of the 5' RACE reads with MiXCR, one entry per CDR3 protein. This table has nearly 800,000 distinct CDR3 sequences, 20% to 25% appearing once. The sample was also reused in another study, on T cells of mothers and their children. That report adds: Each mother gave over 9.5 million TCR beta CDR3 reads; each child, approximately 3 million.

The receptor's source is a boy between 10 and 17 years old in good health. The sample was blood.

The CDR3 bases are TGTGCCAGCAGCTCGATTAGCACTGAAGCTTTCTTT. This sequence encodes CASSSISTEAFF. The chain joins TRBV7-9 to TRBJ1-1; no definite D call. CDR1 is SEHNR, CDR2 FQNEAQ, per germline (reference sequence). The CDR3 runs to 12 residues. Trimming took off 4 bases at V and 4 bases at J, with 7 bases between the two ends.